This is a list of T cell receptor beta chains from one sample in a study of blood T cells in healthy people across ages. TCRdb recomputed calls from the 5' RACE reads with MiXCR, one row per CDR3 protein. The sample yields around 1.5 million distinct CDR3 sequences, 30% to 35% seen once. The material sequenced was blood. The source is a woman between 25 and 40 years old in good health. The CDR3 runs from the conserved cysteine through the conserved F or W. Fields, in order: D gene, V gene, J gene, clone size, CDR3 DNA, CDR3 protein. The D gene is left open where the match is weak. A row's size may be missing; if present it is once, few, many or a size class.

>-|TRBV20-1|TRBJ2-1|-
TGCAGTGCTAGAGATCGTCAGGGTCTCGACAATGAGCAGTTCTTC
CSARDRQGLDNEQFF
>-|TRBV6-5|TRBJ2-3|-
TGTGCCAGCAGTTACTCGAGGGTCGGTTACGGCACTAGCACAGATACGCAGTATTTT
CASSYSRVGYGTSTDTQYF
>TRBD2|TRBV12-3/TRBV12-4|TRBJ2-7|-
TGTGCCAGCAGTCAGGAGGGACTAGCGGGGACCGAGCAGTACTTC
CASSQEGLAGTEQYF
>-|TRBV5-5|TRBJ2-2|-
TGTGCCAGCAGCTTGGACATAGGGAAGGTTACCGGGGAGCTGTTTTTT
CASSLDIGKVTGELFF
>-|TRBV25-1|TRBJ2-1|few
TGTGCCAGCAGTGAATACCAGTCCGGGACGGATAACAATGAGCAGTTCTTC
CASSEYQSGTDNNEQFF
>TRBD1|TRBV7-3|TRBJ2-1|-
TGTGCCAGCAGCGCCGACAGGGGGCTTTACAATGAGCAGTTCTTC
CASSADRGLYNEQFF
>-|TRBV7-2|TRBJ1-1|once
TGTGCCAGCAGCCAGAGTCAGTTTTTAGCTTTCTTT
CASSQSQFLAFF
>TRBD2|TRBV28|TRBJ2-1|-
TGTGCCGGCAGCTCTTTCCGACTAGCGGGGGGGGGCTACAATGAGCAGTTCTTC
CAGSSFRLAGGGYNEQFF
>-|TRBV4-1|TRBJ1-2|-
TGCGCCAGCAGCCAAGCCCCCACCTCGGACAGACCTAACTATGGCTACACCTTC
CASSQAPTSDRPNYGYTF
>-|TRBV3-1|TRBJ2-7|-
TGTGCCAGCAGCCAAGACATAGGTAGCGAGCAGTACTTC
CASSQDIGSEQYF
>TRBD2|TRBV7-7|TRBJ2-5|few
TGTGCCAGCAGCGTACGTCGGACTAGCGGCAAAGAGACCCAGTACTTC
CASSVRRTSGKETQYF